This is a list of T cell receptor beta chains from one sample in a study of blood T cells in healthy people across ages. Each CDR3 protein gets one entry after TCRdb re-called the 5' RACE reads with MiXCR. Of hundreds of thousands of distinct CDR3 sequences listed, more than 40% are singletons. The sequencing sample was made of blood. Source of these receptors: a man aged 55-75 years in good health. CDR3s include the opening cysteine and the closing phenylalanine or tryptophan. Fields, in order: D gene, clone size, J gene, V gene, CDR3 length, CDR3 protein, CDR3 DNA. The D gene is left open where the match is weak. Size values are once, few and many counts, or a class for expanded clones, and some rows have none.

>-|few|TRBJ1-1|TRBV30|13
CAWSVPGVEGAFF
TGTGCCTGGAGTGTTCCGGGGGTCGAGGGAGCTTTCTTT
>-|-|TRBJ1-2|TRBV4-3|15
CASSPHSDSYYGYTF
TGCGCCAGCAGCCCCCACTCGGACAGCTACTATGGCTACACCTTC
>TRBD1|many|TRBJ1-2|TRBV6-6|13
CASEDTGAGGYTF
TGTGCCAGCGAGGATACAGGGGCCGGTGGCTACACCTTC
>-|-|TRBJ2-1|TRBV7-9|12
CASSQDGHEQFF
TGTGCCAGCAGCCAGGATGGCCATGAGCAGTTCTTC
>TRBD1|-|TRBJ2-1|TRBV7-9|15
CASRIGTGPYNEQFF
TGTGCCAGCAGGATTGGGACAGGGCCCTACAATGAGCAGTTCTTC
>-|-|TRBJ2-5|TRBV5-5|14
CASSSIRGSEAQYF
TGTGCCAGCAGTAGTATCCGGGGGTCAGAGGCCCAGTACTTC
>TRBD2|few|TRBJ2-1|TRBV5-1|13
CASSVGTSGGEFF
TGCGCCAGCAGCGTTGGGACTAGCGGGGGGGAGTTCTTC
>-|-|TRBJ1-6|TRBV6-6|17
CAGTDVRLRIISSPLHF
TGTGCCGGCACCGATGTCCGGCTACGGATTATATCTTCACCCCTCCACTTT
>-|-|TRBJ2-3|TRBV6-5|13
CASTGTLTDTQYF
TGTGCCAGCACAGGGACTCTCACAGATACGCAGTATTTT
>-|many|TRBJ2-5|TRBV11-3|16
CASSLDGSGEGETQYF
TGTGCCAGCAGCTTAGATGGGTCTGGAGAAGGAGAGACCCAGTACTTC
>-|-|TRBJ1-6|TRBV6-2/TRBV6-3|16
CASSSSGRGYNSPLHF
TGTGCCAGCAGTTCGTCGGGCAGGGGCTATAATTCACCCCTCCACTTT
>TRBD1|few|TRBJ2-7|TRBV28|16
CASSWGTVRQSYEQYF
TGTGCCAGCAGTTGGGGGACAGTCCGGCAAAGCTACGAGCAGTACTTC
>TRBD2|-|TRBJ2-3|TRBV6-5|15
CASSYSRGGADTQYF
TGTGCCAGCAGTTACTCGCGCGGGGGGGCAGATACGCAGTATTTT
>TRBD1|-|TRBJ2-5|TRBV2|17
CASSEGTGERWGNEQYF
TGTGCCAGCAGTGAAGGGACAGGGGAAAGATGGGGGAATGAGCAGTACTTC
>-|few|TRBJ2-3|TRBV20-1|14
CSAAQGLRTDTQYF
TGCAGTGCTGCTCAGGGACTTCGCACAGATACGCAGTATTTT
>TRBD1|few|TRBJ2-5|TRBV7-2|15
CASSLGGTVQETQYF
TGTGCCAGCAGCTTAGGTGGGACAGTACAAGAGACCCAGTACTTC
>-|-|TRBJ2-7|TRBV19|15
CASSIGGGLTYEQYF
TGTGCCAGTAGTATAGGCGGAGGGTTAACCTACGAGCAGTACTTC
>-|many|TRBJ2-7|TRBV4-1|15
CASSQAGTDGGEQYF
TGCGCCAGCAGCCAAGCGGGGACGGACGGCGGGGAGCAGTACTTC
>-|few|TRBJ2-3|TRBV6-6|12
CASSSTSDTQYF
TGTGCCAGCAGTTCCACGTCAGATACGCAGTATTTT
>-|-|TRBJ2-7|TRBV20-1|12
CSASGTSYEQYF
TGCAGTGCTAGCGGGACCTCCTACGAGCAGTACTTC
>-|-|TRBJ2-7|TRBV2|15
CASRDTSIPSYEQYF
TGTGCCAGCAGGGATACTAGCATCCCCTCCTACGAGCAGTACTTC
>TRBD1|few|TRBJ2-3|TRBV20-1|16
CSAPGQGALLTDTQYF
TGCAGCGCGCCTGGACAGGGGGCGTTATTAACAGATACGCAGTATTTT
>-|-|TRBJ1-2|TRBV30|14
CAWMADVNFYGYTF
TGTGCCTGGATGGCAGACGTAAACTTTTATGGCTACACCTTC
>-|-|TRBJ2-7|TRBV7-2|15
CASSLEQHASYEQYF
TGTGCCAGCAGCTTAGAACAACACGCCAGCTACGAGCAGTACTTC
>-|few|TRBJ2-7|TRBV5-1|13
CASSWEGAYEQYF
TGCGCCAGCAGCTGGGAGGGGGCCTACGAGCAGTACTTC
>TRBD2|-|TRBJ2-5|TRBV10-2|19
CASRPGTSGGGSFTETQYF
TGCGCCAGCAGACCAGGGACTAGCGGGGGGGGGAGTTTTACAGAGACCCAGTACTTC
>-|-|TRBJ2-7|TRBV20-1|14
CSANSGTNGGEQYF
TGCAGTGCTAACTCCGGGACGAATGGCGGCGAGCAGTACTTC
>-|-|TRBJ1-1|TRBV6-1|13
CASRAPGNTEAFF
TGTGCCAGCCGAGCTCCAGGGAACACTGAAGCTTTCTTT
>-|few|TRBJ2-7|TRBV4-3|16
CASSQDYASWAYEQYF
TGCGCCAGCAGCCAAGATTACGCTAGCTGGGCCTACGAGCAGTACTTC
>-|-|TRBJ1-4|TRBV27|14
CASRSGEGREKLFF
TGTGCCAGCAGGTCAGGGGAAGGAAGGGAAAAACTGTTTTTT
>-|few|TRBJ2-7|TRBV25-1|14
CASSESISRYEQYF
TGTGCCAGCAGTGAGAGTATCTCCCGCTACGAGCAGTACTTC
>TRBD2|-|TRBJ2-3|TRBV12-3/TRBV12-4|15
CASSLSASGYDTQYF
TGTGCCAGCAGTTTATCGGCTAGCGGGTATGATACGCAGTATTTT